The next 29 T cell receptor beta chains were all read from a single sample in a study of T cells in Graves' hyperthyroidism and ophthalmopathy. Amplification yielded TCR beta CDR3 regions, with RNA transcripts as the source. HTBI primers were the set used in a first-round RT-PCR of the TCR CDR3. A single record per CDR3 protein comes from TCRdb applying MiXCR to the multiplex PCR reads. The profile shows 550,000 to 700,000 distinct CDR3 sequences, roughly 14% of them singletons. Sequences were obtained from blood. Receptor source: a middle-aged woman with Graves' ophthalmopathy.

This clonotype appeared many times. The rearrangement joins TRBV5-1 to TRBJ2-7; the match to TRBD1 covers 12 bases. The CDR3 extends over 17 amino acids. Germline V gene data show CDR1 as SGHRS and CDR2 as YFSETQ. The ends lost 1 base at V and 1 base at J; junction bases unmatched: 6. The CDR3 spells CASSLPGQGAWSYEQYF. For the CDR3, the DNA is TGCGCCAGCAGCTTGCCGGGACAGGGGGCATGGTCCTACGAGCAGTACTTC.

V gene TRBV6-1 combines with J gene TRBJ2-5; TRBD2 is a possible D gene (5 bases). CDR1 MNHNS and CDR2 SASEGT come from the germline V gene. The CDR3 length is 13 residues. V gave up 9 bases and J gave up 2 bases, with 13 bases separating them. The CDR3 reads CASAQPGQETQYF. CDR3 in DNA: TGTGCCAGTGCTCAACCGGGGCAAGAGACCCAGTACTTC.

In its sample, this clonotype was seen a few times. J is TRBJ2-5 and V is TRBV9; possibly TRBD1 for D (6 bases). V shed 0 bases and J shed 5 bases, with 14 bases lying between them. CDR3 size: 15 residues. Germline V lookup: CDR1 SGDLS, CDR2 YYNGEE. The CDR3 DNA is TGTGCCAGCAGCGTAGGTGGGACACTTTCGGAGACCCAGTACTTC. It is translated as CASSVGGTLSETQYF. Using reference TRBV9 and TRBJ2-5 for the parts outside the CDR3, the full variable domain is DSGVTQTPKHLITATGQRVTLRCSPRSGDLSVYWYQQSLDQGLQFLIQYYNGEERAKGNILERFSAQQFPDLHSELNLSSLELGDSALYFCASSVGGTLSETQYFGPGTRLLVL.

This clonotype has just a few counts. The chain employs TRBV3-1 and TRBJ1-1; D uncertain. The CDR3 covers 12 residues. Trimming shortened V by 0 bases and J by 8 bases, and 7 bases separated the two germline ends. Looked up from germline, CDR1 is LGHDT and CDR2 is YNNKEL (reference sequence). CDR3 amino acids: CASSQEGREAFF. The CDR3 bases are TGTGCCAGCAGCCAAGAGGGCAGAGAAGCTTTCTTT.

CDR3 amino acids: CARKNEQYF. The DNA of the CDR3 is TGTGCCAGAAAAAACGAGCAGTACTTC. This chain links TRBV9 with TRBJ2-7, with D unclear. The CDR3 has 9 amino acids. With 8 bases removed from V and 5 bases from J, the gap between germline ends came to 5 bases. CDR1 and CDR2 from the germline V gene are SGDLS and YYNGEE.

The table lists this clonotype with many counts. The CDR3 is CAISVEGELFF. CDR3 nucleotide sequence: TGTGCCATCAGTGTCGAAGGGGAGCTGTTTTTT. V is TRBV10-3 and J is TRBJ2-2, with no clear D. Between the trimmed V and J ends, which lost 4 bases and 8 bases, there was a span of 5 bases. Germline CDR1 is ENHRY and CDR2 is SYGVKD. The CDR3 length is 11 residues.

As for this clonotype: A clone one base away is much larger, so this may be a read error. The chain combines TRBV11-2 with TRBJ2-2; 10 bases line up with TRBD2. Germline-derived CDR1 and CDR2 are SGHAT and FQNNGV. The CDR3 extends over 17 amino acids. J gave up 6 bases and V 8 bases, and 15 bases lay outside the gene matches. DNA of the CDR3: TGTGCCAGCTACCACCTCGGGTTAGCGGGAGGTCCCGGGGAGCTGTTTTTT. Translation: CASYHLGLAGGPGELFF.

With regard to this clonotype: This could be a read error, since a much larger clone is one nucleotide away. The chain links TRBV28 to TRBJ2-7; D call uncertain. The CDR3 contains 14 residues. Germline V gene data show CDR1 as MDHEN and CDR2 as SYDVKM. Trimming took 3 bases from V and 2 from J, leaving 11 bases between them. The CDR3 protein is CASSFWASTYEQYF. In nucleotides, the CDR3 is TGTGCCAGCAGTTTCTGGGCAAGTACCTACGAGCAGTACTTC.

This clonotype was seen more than once but under ten times. The chain recombines TRBV29-1 with TRBJ2-7; 11 positions agree with TRBD1. The CDR3 totals 13 residues. The trim removed 6 bases at V and 7 bases at J, leaving 8 bases unmatched. Germline CDR1 is SQVTM and CDR2 is ANQGSEA. Written as DNA, the CDR3 is TGCAGCGTGGATGGACAGGGGGCGAGTGAGCAGTACTTC. This encodes CSVDGQGASEQYF.

This clonotype came up many times. This rearrangement joins TRBV10-1 to TRBJ2-1, with 9 nucleotides matching TRBD2. The junction had 3 bases not matched to a gene; V was cut back by 4 bases and J by 5 bases. The CDR3 is 14 residues long. Per the germline V gene, CDR1 is WNHNN and CDR2 is SYGVQD (reference sequence). The CDR3 reads CASSGSGSDNEQFF. The DNA for the CDR3 is TGCGCCAGCAGTGGTAGCGGGAGTGACAATGAGCAGTTCTTC.

This clonotype has at least ten counts. The chain recombines TRBV9 with TRBJ1-1; 9 bases line up with TRBD1. Germline trimming cut 2 bases from V and 5 bases from J; bases unmatched to any gene: 7. CDR1 and CDR2 from the germline V gene are SGDLS and YYNGEE. The CDR3 is 15 residues long. The CDR3 nucleotides read TGTGCCAGCAGCGTCGAAGACAGGGGGGGGACTGAAGCTTTCTTT. The encoded protein is CASSVEDRGGTEAFF.

The DNA for the CDR3 is TGCGCCAGCCAGGGGGACTTCACCTACGAGCAGTACTTC. This gives the protein CASQGDFTYEQYF. The chain uses TRBV5-1 and TRBJ2-7, with D possibly TRBD1 on 7 matching bases. The V gene's germline CDR1 is SGHRS and CDR2 YFSETQ. The CDR3 totals 13 residues. The ends were cut back, 7 bases at V and 2 bases at J, with 13 bases in the middle.

This clonotype was picked up many times. The rearrangement uses TRBV7-8 and TRBJ1-1; weak D call: TRBD1 (5 bases). The CDR3 contains 14 residues. The V gene lost 7 bases and the J gene lost 4 bases, with 16 bases spanning the gap. Looked up from germline, CDR1 is SGHVS and CDR2 is FQNEAQ. The CDR3 protein is CASTDALGGTEAFF. Written as DNA, the CDR3 is TGTGCCAGCACCGACGCCCTGGGGGGCACTGAAGCTTTCTTT.

CDR3 in amino acids: CASSLGRLAGRYEQYF. For the CDR3, the DNA is TGTGCCAGCAGCTTAGGTCGGTTGGCGGGACGGTACGAGCAGTACTTC. The chain joins TRBV11-2 to TRBJ2-7; D is perhaps TRBD2 (6 bases). Trimming shortened V by 1 base and J by 4 bases, and 17 bases separated the two germline ends. Germline CDR1 and CDR2: SGHAT and FQNNGV. This CDR3 has 16 amino acids.

Many counts were recorded for this clonotype. The J gene is TRBJ2-6, the V gene TRBV12-3 or TRBV12-4; D is unclear. This CDR3 comprises 14 residues. Trimming removed 2 bases from V and 2 bases from J, with 4 bases in between. The CDR3 is CASSLIPGANVLTF. For the CDR3, the DNA is TGTGCCAGCAGTTTAATCCCTGGGGCCAACGTCCTGACTTTC.

This chain joins TRBV12-3 or TRBV12-4 and TRBJ1-2; maybe TRBD1 (5 bases). The CDR3 has 14 residues. V lost 7 bases and J lost 6, with 18 bases in between. In DNA, the CDR3 is TGTGCCAGCATAGGGGATAGGGTTGGAGATGGCTACACCTTC. Translation: CASIGDRVGDGYTF.

This chain joins TRBV18 and TRBJ2-5; possible D gene TRBD2, 5 bases. This CDR3 region has 13 residues. Trimming took 6 bases from V and 2 from J, leaving 10 bases between them. Per the germline V gene, CDR1 is KGHSH and CDR2 is LQKENI. The CDR3: CASSPEEQETQYF. The CDR3, as DNA: TGTGCCAGCTCCCCGGAGGAACAAGAGACCCAGTACTTC. The variable domain in full, completed from reference TRBV18 and TRBJ2-5, reads NAGVMQNPRHLVRRRGQEARLRCSPMKGHSHVYWYRQLPEEGLKFMVYLQKENIIDESGMPKERFSAEFPKEGPSILRIQQVVRGDSAAYFCASSPEEQETQYFGPGTRLLVL.

Many counts were recorded for this clonotype. This chain links TRBV7-2 with TRBJ2-4; no clear D gene. CDR1 and CDR2 from the germline V gene are SGHTA and FQGNSA. With 4 bases removed from V and 0 bases from J, the gap between germline ends came to 7 bases. The length of the CDR3 is 14 residues. CDR3 DNA: TGTGCCAGCAGCTCCGGAATAGCCAAAAACATTCAGTACTTC. Encoded protein: CASSSGIAKNIQYF.

This clonotype was recorded at least ten times. A single base separates this from a much larger clone, so it may be a read error. The rearrangement joins TRBV20-1 to TRBJ1-6, with D unclear. V was shortened by 0 bases and J by 0 bases, with 9 bases between the two germline ends. CDR3 length: 16 amino acids. Germline V gene lookup returns CDR1 DFQATT and CDR2 SNEGSKA (reference sequence). The CDR3: CSARDLRSSYNSPLHF. CDR3 bases: TGCAGTGCTAGAGATCTCAGGAGCTCCTATAATTCACCCCTCCACTTT.

At least ten counts were recorded for this clonotype. The V gene is TRBV11-1, the J gene TRBJ1-2; D may be TRBD1 (6 bases). The CDR3 loop spans 14 amino acids. Germline CDR1 and CDR2: SGHAT and FQDESV (reference sequence). V lost 1 base and J 7 bases, leaving 13 bases between the germline ends. The CDR3 reads CASSLDEGTPGYTF. The CDR3 DNA follows: TGTGCCAGCAGCTTAGATGAAGGGACACCTGGCTACACCTTC.

At least ten counts were recorded for this clonotype. The rearrangement links TRBV6-5 to TRBJ2-7; D is possibly TRBD2 (6 bases). The germline V gene has CDR1 MNHEY and CDR2 SVGAGI. The CDR3 is 15 amino acids. The germline V and J ends were trimmed by 2 bases and 2 bases, with 13 bases remaining between them. The CDR3 nucleotides are TGTGCCAGCAGTTACGCGGGGCTTCAGCCCTACGAGCAGTACTTC. Its protein product is CASSYAGLQPYEQYF.

This clonotype was observed a few times. The chain links TRBV20-1 to TRBJ2-5; TRBD2 is a possible D gene (5 bases). Germline V gene sequence: CDR1 DFQATT, CDR2 SNEGSKA (reference sequence). Trimming left V 3 bases short and J 3 bases short, with 14 bases between. The CDR3 is 14 amino acids. CDR3 residues: CSASPSSTKETQYF. CDR3 bases: TGCAGTGCTAGTCCCTCTAGCACGAAAGAGACCCAGTACTTC.

V and J are TRBV7-2 and TRBJ2-7, with D possibly matching TRBD2 (5 bases). V dropped 4 bases and J dropped 7 bases, with 11 bases sitting between them. Germline CDR1 reads SGHTA; CDR2 reads FQGNSA. The CDR3 is made up of 12 amino acids. This CDR3 is CASSWAPGEQYF. The DNA for the CDR3 is TGTGCCAGCAGCTGGGCCCCGGGGGAGCAGTACTTC.

This clonotype was picked up many times. This chain's CDR3 is CASSPGQAANTGELFF. The CDR3 DNA reads as TGCGCCAGCAGCCCGGGACAGGCCGCGAACACCGGGGAGCTGTTTTTT. This sequence joins TRBV5-1 and TRBJ2-2; 8 bases line up with TRBD1. Germline V gives CDR1 SGHRS, CDR2 YFSETQ. This CDR3 comprises 16 residues. The V and J ends lost 4 bases and 0 bases, in that order; junction bases with no gene match: 5.

This clonotype has at least ten counts. CDR3 region: CASTPPGVGLYSNQPQHF. In nucleotides, the CDR3 is TGTGCCAGCACCCCGCCGGGGGTAGGCCTTTATAGCAATCAGCCCCAGCATTTT. This sequence joins TRBV6-2 or TRBV6-3 and TRBJ1-5; maybe TRBD1 (5 bases). This CDR3 region has 18 residues. V gave up 7 bases and J gave up 0 bases, with 22 bases separating them. Germline V lookup: CDR1 MNHEY, CDR2 SVGEGT.

There are many counts of this clonotype. The chain's CDR3 is CASGDDSSGNTIYF. The CDR3 DNA follows: TGTGCCAGCGGGGACGATTCCTCTGGAAACACCATATATTTT. This chain joins TRBV6-1 and TRBJ1-3; D may be TRBD1 (5 bases). The CDR3 is made up of 14 amino acids. Germline V lookup: CDR1 MNHNS, CDR2 SASEGT. V dropped 8 bases and J dropped 0 bases, with 11 bases sitting between them.

The sample holds a few counts of this clonotype. V usage is TRBV6-1 and J usage is TRBJ1-5, with a possible D match to TRBD1 (5 bases). Deletions cut 6 bases from V and 3 bases from J, with 9 bases between. The CDR3 sequence is 13 residues long. Germline CDR1 is MNHNS and CDR2 is SASEGT. The CDR3 nucleotides read TGTGCCAGCAGGGCAGGGATCAATCAGCCCCAGCATTTT. It translates to CASRAGINQPQHF.

There are many counts of this clonotype. This rearrangement joins TRBV30 to TRBJ2-7, with 8 bases fitting TRBD2. Germline CDR1 is GTSNPN and CDR2 is SVGIG (reference sequence). The CDR3 sequence is 14 residues long. Trimming removed 2 bases from V and 2 bases from J; junction bases left unmatched: 5. CDR3 nucleotide sequence: TGTGCCTGGAGTCAGCGGGAGACCCCCTACGAGCAGTACTTC. This sequence encodes CAWSQRETPYEQYF.

This clonotype showed up many times. V usage is TRBV7-2 and J usage is TRBJ2-7; D might be TRBD1 (6 bases). Germline CDR1 SGHTA, CDR2 FQGNSA. The CDR3 length is 16 residues. V was shortened by 0 bases and J by 7 bases, with 19 bases between the two germline ends. CDR3 DNA: TGTGCCAGCAGCTTAGCGGGGGACAACCTACTAGGAGAGCAGTACTTC. Amino acids: CASSLAGDNLLGEQYF.